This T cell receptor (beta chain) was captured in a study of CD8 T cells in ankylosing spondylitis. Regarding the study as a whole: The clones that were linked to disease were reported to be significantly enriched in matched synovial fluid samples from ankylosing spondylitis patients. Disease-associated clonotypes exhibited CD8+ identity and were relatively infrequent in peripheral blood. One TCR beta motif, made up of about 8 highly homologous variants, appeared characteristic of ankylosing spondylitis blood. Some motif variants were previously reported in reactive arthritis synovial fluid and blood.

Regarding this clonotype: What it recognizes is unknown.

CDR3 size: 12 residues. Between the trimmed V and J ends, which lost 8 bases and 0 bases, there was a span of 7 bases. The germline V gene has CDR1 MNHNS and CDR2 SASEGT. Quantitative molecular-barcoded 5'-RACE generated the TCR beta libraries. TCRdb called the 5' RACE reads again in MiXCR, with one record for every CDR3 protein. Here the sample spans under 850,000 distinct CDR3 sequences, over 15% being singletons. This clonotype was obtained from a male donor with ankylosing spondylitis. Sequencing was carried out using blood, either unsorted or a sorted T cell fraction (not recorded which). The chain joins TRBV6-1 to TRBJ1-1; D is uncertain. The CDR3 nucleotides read TGTGCCAGCCTTCAGGTGAACACTGAAGCTTTCTTT. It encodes CASLQVNTEAFF.